This T cell receptor (beta chain) is from a study of shared clonotypes between healthy human individuals. The assay was immunoSEQ multiplex PCR, and TCRdb's table has in-frame clones only and misses some. The sample lists under 1,900,000 clones, around 98.5% occurring once. This clone showed up many times. Looked up from germline, CDR1 is SNHLY and CDR2 is FYNNEI. The CDR3 sequence is 15 residues long. Unmatched junction bases numbered 3, after V lost 4 bases and J lost 1 base. The V call is TRBV2, the J call TRBJ2-1, with 8 nucleotides matching TRBD2. Input material: naive CD4+ T cells sorted from blood. Subset reported: CD45RA+ positively selected. The origin of this receptor is a man aged 25-45 years in good health. The CDR3 protein is CASSGGTSSYNEQFF. The CDR3 region has the DNA TGTGCCAGCAGTGGGGGGACTAGTTCCTACAATGAGCAGTTCTTC.